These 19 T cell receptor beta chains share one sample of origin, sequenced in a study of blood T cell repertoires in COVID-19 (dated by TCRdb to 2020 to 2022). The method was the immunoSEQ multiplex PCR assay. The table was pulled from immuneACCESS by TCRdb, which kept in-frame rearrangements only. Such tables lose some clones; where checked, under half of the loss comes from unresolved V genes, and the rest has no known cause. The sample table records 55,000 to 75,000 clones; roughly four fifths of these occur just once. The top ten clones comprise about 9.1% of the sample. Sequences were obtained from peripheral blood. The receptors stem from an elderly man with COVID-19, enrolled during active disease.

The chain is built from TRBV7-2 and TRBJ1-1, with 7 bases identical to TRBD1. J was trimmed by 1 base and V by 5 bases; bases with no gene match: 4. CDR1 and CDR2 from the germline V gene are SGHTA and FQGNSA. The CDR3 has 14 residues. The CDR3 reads CASSPAGGNTEAFF. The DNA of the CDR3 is TGTGCCAGCAGCCCAGCAGGGGGGAACACTGAAGCTTTCTTT.

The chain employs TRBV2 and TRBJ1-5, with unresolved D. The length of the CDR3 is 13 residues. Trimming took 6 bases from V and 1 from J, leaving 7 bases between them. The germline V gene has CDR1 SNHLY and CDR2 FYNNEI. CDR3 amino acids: CASRRESNQPQHF. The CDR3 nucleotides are TGTGCCAGCAGACGAGAGAGCAATCAGCCCCAGCATTTT.

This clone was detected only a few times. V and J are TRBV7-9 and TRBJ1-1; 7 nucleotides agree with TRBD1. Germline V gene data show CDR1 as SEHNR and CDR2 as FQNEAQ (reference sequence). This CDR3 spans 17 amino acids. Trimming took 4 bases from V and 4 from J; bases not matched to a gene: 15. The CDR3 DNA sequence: TGTGCCAGCAGCTCCGTAACAGGGGCCGGGATGGGCACTGAAGCTTTCTTT. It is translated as CASSSVTGAGMGTEAFF.

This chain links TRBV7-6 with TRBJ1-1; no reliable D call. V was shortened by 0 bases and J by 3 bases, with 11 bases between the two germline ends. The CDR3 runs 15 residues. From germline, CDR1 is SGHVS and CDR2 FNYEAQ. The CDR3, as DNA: TGTGCCAGCAGCTTAGCCCTCTCTCAGTACACTGAAGCTTTCTTT. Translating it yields CASSLALSQYTEAFF. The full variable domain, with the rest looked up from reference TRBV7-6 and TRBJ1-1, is GAGVSQSPRYKVTKRGQDVALRCDPISGHVSLYWYRQALGQGPEFLTYFNYEAQQDKSGLPNDRFSAERPEGSISTLTIQRTEQRDSAMYRCASSLALSQYTEAFFGQGTRLTVV.

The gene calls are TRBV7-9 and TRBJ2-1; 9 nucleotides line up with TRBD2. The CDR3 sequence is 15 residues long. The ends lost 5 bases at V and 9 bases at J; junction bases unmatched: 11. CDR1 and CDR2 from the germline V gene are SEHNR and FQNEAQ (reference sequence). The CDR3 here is CASSATGLAVTEQFF. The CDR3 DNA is TGTGCCAGCAGCGCCACGGGACTAGCAGTCACTGAGCAGTTCTTC.

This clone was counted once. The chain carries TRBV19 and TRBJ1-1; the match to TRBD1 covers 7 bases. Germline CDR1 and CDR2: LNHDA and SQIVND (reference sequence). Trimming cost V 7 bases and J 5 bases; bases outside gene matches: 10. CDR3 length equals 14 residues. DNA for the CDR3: TGTGCCAGTATTGTGACAGGGTCGGGAACTGAAGCTTTCTTT. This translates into CASIVTGSGTEAFF.

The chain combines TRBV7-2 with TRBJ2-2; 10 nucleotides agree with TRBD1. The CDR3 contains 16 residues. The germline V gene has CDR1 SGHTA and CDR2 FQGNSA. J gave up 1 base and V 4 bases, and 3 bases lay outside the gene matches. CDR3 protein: CASSSTGGRNTGELFF. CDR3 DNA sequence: TGTGCCAGCAGCTCGACAGGGGGCAGGAACACCGGGGAGCTGTTTTTT.

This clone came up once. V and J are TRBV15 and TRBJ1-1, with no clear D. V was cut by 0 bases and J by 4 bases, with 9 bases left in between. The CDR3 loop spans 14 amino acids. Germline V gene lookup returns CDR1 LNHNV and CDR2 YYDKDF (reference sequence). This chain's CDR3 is CATSRDPRGTEAFF. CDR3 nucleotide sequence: TGTGCCACCAGCAGAGATCCGCGGGGCACTGAAGCTTTCTTT.

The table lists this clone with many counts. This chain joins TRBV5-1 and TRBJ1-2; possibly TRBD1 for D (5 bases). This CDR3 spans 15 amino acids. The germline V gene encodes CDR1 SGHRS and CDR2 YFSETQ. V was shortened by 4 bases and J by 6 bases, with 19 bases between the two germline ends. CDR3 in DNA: TGCGCCAGCAGCCCCGGACCGCCGAGCAGGGATGGCTACACCTTC. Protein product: CASSPGPPSRDGYTF.

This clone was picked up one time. DNA of the CDR3: TGTGCCAGCAGTGAAATGGTGGACAGTGAAGCTTTCTTT. As protein: CASSEMVDSEAFF. The rearrangement joins TRBV6-1 to TRBJ1-1; D is possibly TRBD1 (6 bases). Trimming took off 2 bases at V and 7 bases at J, with 11 bases between the two ends. The CDR3 extends over 13 amino acids. From germline, CDR1 is MNHNS and CDR2 SASEGT.

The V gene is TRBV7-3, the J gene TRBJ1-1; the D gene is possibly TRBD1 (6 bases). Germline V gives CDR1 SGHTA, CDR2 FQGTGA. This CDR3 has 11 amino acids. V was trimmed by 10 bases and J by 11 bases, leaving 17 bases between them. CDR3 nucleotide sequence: TGTGCCATTCGGACAGCCAAGGGGGCTTTCTTT. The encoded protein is CAIRTAKGAFF. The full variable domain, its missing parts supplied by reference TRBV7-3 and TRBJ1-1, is GAGVSQTPSNKVTEKGKYVELRCDPISGHTALYWYRQSLGQGPEFLIYFQGTGAADDSGLPNDRFFAVRPEGSVSTLKIQRTERGDSAVYLCAIRTAKGAFFGQGTRLTVV.

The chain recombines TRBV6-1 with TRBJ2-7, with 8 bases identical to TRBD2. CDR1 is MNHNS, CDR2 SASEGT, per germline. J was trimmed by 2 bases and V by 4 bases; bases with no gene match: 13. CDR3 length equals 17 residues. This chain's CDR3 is CASSVAFGAGVTYEQYV. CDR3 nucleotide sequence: TGTGCCAGCAGTGTTGCCTTTGGAGCGGGAGTGACCTACGAGCAGTACGTC.

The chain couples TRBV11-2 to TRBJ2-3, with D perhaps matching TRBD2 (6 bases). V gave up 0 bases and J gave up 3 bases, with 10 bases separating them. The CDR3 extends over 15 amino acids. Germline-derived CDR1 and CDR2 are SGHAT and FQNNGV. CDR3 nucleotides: TGTGCCAGCAGCTTAGAGGCGGGGATTACAGATACGCAGTATTTT. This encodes CASSLEAGITDTQYF.

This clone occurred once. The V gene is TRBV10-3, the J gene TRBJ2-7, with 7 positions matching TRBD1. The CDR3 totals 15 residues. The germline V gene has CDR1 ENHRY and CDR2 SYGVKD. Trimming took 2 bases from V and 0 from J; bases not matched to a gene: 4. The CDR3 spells CAISERGQYSYEQYV. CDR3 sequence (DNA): TGTGCCATCAGTGAGAGGGGACAGTACTCCTACGAGCAGTACGTC.

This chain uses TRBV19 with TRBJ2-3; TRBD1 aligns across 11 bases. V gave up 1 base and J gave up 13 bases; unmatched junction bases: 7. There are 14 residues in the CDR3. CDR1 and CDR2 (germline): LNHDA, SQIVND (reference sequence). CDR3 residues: CASSIALGQGVEYF. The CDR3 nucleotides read TGTGCCAGTAGTATAGCCCTGGGACAGGGGGTCGAGTATTTT.

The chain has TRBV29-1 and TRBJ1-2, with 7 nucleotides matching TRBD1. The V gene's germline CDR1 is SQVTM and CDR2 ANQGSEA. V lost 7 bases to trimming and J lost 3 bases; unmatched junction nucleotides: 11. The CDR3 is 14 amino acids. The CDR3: CSARDSSLYYGYTF. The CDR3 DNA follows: TGCAGCGCCAGGGACAGTTCGCTATACTATGGCTACACCTTC. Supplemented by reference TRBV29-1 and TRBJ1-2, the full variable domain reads SAVISQKPSRDICQRGTSLTIQCQVDSQVTMMFWYRQQPGQSLTLIATANQGSEATYESGFVIDKFPISRPNLTFSTLTVSNMSPEDSSIYLCSARDSSLYYGYTFGSGTRLTVV.

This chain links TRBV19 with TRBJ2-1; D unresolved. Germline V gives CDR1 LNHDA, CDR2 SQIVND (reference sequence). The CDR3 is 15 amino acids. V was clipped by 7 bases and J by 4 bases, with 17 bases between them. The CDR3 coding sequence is TGTGCCAGTACCCAAAGACTGGCGGCATACAATGAGCAGTTCTTC. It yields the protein CASTQRLAAYNEQFF.

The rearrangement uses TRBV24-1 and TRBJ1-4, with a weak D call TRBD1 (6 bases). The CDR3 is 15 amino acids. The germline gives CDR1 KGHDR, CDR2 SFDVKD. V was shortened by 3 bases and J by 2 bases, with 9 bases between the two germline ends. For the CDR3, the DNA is TGTGCCACCAGTGATGCCGACAGGACTAATGAAAAACTGTTTTTT. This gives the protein CATSDADRTNEKLFF.

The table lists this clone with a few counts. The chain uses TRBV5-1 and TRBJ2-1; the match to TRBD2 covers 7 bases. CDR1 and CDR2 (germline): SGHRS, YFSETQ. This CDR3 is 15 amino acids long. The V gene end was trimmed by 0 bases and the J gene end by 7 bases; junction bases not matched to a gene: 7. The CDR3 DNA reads TGCGCCAGCAGCTTGGGGGAGGGCGGTCATAATGAGCAGTTCTTC. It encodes CASSLGEGGHNEQFF.